Listed below are T cell receptor beta chains from one sample, sequenced in a study of T cells after yellow fever vaccination. TCRdb reprocessed the 5' RACE reads with MiXCR, giving one entry per CDR3 protein. The profile shows around 340,000 distinct CDR3 sequences, around 13% of them singletons. The sample was CD4+ T cells sorted from PBMCs, taken 15 days after the yellow fever booster vaccination. These TCRs come from a man younger than 35 who received the YFV17D yellow fever vaccine. CDR3s include the opening cysteine and the closing phenylalanine or tryptophan. Each record gives: CDR3 length, V gene, J gene, CDR3 protein.

18,TRBV5-1,TRBJ2-3,CASSLLLSGGVGADTQYF
13,TRBV7-9,TRBJ1-2,CASSPGQGAGYTF
16,TRBV2,TRBJ1-2,CASSERRGTGGYGYTF
17,TRBV6-5,TRBJ1-6,CASSYTAQRHYNSPLHF
13,TRBV27,TRBJ1-2,CASRPTGAYGYTF
15,TRBV7-6,TRBJ2-5,CASRWDSGGQETQYF
14,TRBV4-1,TRBJ1-2,CASSQEGNRGGYTF
15,TRBV7-3,TRBJ1-3,CASSPNPGTGNTIYF
13,TRBV12-3/TRBV12-4,TRBJ2-1,CASSLRDNSEQFF
16,TRBV30,TRBJ2-3,CAWNSGLAGGADTQYF
15,TRBV6-5,TRBJ1-1,CASSYVRSGNTEAFF
16,TRBV7-9,TRBJ1-2,CASSLAPTGAIYGYTF
13,TRBV20-1,TRBJ2-3,CSARTASTDTQYF
11,TRBV24-1,TRBJ2-7,CATSDGTGTYF
12,TRBV19,TRBJ2-1,CASSILGGGQFF
13,TRBV27,TRBJ1-1,CASSRDRGNEAFF
17,TRBV4-1,TRBJ1-6,CASSPRTESSYNSPLHF
14,TRBV5-1,TRBJ2-5,CASSLAVGQETQYF
12,TRBV24-1,TRBJ2-4,CATSGRGDIQYF
15,TRBV6-1,TRBJ2-1,CASSERGAGNNEQFF
13,TRBV7-9,TRBJ2-5,CASSLAVKETQYF
13,TRBV20-1,TRBJ2-1,CSAPGQGYNEQFF
14,TRBV10-1,TRBJ1-2,CASSSLGHGYGYTF
16,TRBV20-1,TRBJ2-2,CSARDLRGQSAGELFF
15,TRBV5-1,TRBJ2-5,CASRGTGSLQETQYF
14,TRBV29-1,TRBJ2-3,CSVDGGPGTDTQYF
14,TRBV6-6,TRBJ2-7,CASSPPLPTYEQYF
15,TRBV30,TRBJ2-3,CAWSVQGNLEDTQYF
14,TRBV7-2,TRBJ1-2,CASSPRPGEYGYTF
13,TRBV20-1,TRBJ1-5,CSAKKLGNQPQHF
16,TRBV27,TRBJ1-6,CASSRRSGTGDSPLHF
15,TRBV6-1,TRBJ2-6,CASLGRTAGANVLTF
13,TRBV12-3/TRBV12-4,TRBJ2-5,CASSYYFQETQYF
15,TRBV4-3,TRBJ2-7,CASSRSRTGIYEQYF
12,TRBV4-3,TRBJ2-5,CASSQVGGTQYF
15,TRBV6-1,TRBJ1-6,CASTGESSYNSPLHF
14,TRBV27,TRBJ1-1,CASSPQSWNTEAFF
13,TRBV6-2/TRBV6-3,TRBJ2-3,CASSYKRGNPWYF
16,TRBV6-5,TRBJ1-6,CASSYSWASHNSPLHF
16,TRBV25-1,TRBJ2-2,CASSEFGQGHPGELFF
11,TRBV20-1,TRBJ2-3,CSAYASGTQYF
12,TRBV20-1,TRBJ2-7,CSATTGPYEQYF
17,TRBV11-2,TRBJ2-5,CASSLDRGGLPLETQYF
14,TRBV25-1,TRBJ1-5,CASSEGTAGGPQHF
13,TRBV14,TRBJ1-2,CASSQWTFYGYTF
15,TRBV20-1,TRBJ2-1,CSARATSGGRNEQFF
12,TRBV29-1,TRBJ1-5,CSVGGDNQPQHF
13,TRBV13,TRBJ2-7,CASATADSYEQYF
13,TRBV6-5,TRBJ1-1,CASSPRMDTEAFF
12,TRBV27,TRBJ1-1,CASSFSRGEAFF
14,TRBV7-9,TRBJ1-1,CASSFWGRSTEAFF
15,TRBV20-1,TRBJ1-4,CSATPSGTGVRKLFF
14,TRBV2,TRBJ2-3,CASTGTRSTDTQYF
21,TRBV20-1,TRBJ2-2,CSAREVHLRSFAGGDTGELFF
10,TRBV6-1,TRBJ1-1,CASPNTEAFF